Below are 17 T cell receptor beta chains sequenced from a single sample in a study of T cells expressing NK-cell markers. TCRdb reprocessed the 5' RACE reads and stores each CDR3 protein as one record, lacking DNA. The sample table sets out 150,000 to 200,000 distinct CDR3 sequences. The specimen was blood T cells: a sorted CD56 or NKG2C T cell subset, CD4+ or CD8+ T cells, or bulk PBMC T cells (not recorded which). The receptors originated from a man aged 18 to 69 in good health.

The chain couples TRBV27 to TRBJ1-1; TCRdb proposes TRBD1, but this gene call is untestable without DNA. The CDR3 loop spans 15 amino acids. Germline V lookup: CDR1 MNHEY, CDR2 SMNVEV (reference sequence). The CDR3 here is CASRQGQGGHTEAFF.

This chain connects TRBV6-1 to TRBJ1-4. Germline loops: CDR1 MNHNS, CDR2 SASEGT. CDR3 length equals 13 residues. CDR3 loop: CASSEALREKLFF.

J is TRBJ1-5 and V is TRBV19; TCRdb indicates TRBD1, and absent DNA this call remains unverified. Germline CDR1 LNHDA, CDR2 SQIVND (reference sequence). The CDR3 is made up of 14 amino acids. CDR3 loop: CASSPTGGYQPQHF.

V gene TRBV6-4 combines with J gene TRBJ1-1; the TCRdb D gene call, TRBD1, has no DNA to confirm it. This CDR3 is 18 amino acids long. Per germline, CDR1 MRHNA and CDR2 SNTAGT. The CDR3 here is CASSDSARPGLMNTEAFF.

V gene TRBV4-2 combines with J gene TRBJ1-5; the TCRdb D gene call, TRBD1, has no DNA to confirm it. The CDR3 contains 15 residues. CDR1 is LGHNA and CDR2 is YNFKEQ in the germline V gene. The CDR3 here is CASSQDSGRDQPQHF.

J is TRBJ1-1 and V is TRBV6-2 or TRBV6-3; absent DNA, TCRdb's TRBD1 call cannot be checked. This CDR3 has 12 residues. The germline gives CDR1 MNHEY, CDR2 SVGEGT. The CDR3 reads CASRTGHTEAFF.

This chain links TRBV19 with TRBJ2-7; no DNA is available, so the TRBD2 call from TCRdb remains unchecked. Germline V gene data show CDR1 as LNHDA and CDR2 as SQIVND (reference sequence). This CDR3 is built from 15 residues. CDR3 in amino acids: CASSVRDSPNYEQYF.

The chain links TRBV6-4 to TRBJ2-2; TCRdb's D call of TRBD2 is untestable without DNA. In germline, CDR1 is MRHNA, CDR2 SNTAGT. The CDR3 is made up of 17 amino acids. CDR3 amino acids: CASSGREAVSNTGELFF.

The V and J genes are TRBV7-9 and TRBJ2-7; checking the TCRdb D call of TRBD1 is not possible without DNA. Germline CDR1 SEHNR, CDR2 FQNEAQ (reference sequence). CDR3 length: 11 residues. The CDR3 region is CASSPGGEQYF.

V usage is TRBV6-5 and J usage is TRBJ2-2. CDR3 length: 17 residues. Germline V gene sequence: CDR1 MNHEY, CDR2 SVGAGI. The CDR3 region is CASSYSRHYANTGELFF.

CDR3: CASGDRVNYGYTF. V gene TRBV6-1 combines with J gene TRBJ1-2; with no DNA, the TCRdb D assignment of TRBD1 cannot be verified. Looked up from germline, CDR1 is MNHNS and CDR2 is SASEGT. CDR3 length: 13 amino acids.

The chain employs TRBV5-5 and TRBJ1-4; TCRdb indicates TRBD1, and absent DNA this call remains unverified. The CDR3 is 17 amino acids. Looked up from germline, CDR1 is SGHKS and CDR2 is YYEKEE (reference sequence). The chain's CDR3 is CASSFPGPSTSNEKLFF.

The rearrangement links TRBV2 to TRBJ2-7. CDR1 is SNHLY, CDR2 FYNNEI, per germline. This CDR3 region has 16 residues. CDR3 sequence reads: CASSEALQGTTYEQYF.

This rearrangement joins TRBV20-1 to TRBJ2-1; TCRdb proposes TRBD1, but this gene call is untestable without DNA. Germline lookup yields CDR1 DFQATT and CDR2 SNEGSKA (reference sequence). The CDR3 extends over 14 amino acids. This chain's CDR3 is CSATGTGRLGEQFF.

CDR3 amino acids: CASRPGGGETQYF. The chain couples TRBV28 to TRBJ2-5; the TRBD1 assignment by TCRdb is unverifiable without DNA. Germline V lookup: CDR1 MDHEN, CDR2 SYDVKM. This CDR3 region has 13 residues.

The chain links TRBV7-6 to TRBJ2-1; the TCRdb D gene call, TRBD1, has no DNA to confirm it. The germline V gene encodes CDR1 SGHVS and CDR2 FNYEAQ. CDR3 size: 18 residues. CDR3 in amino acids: CASSLRYIETGSYNEQFF.

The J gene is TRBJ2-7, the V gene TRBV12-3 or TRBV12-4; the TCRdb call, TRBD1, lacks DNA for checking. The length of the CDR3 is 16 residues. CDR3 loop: CASSFVNRSFSYEQYF.